These T cell receptor beta chains were read from a single sample in a study of T cell responses to AZD1222 COVID-19 vaccine. Repertoires were generated with immunoSEQ multiplex PCR, while TCRdb's copy carries only in-frame clones and drops some. The repertoire holds fewer than 150,000 clones, with just over 90% as singletons. Here the sequenced sample was peripheral blood, taken on day 0 of AZD1222 vaccination. The receptor source for this set is an adult in good health. Both conserved end residues are part of each CDR3. The D gene is left open where the match is weak. Some rows mark clone size as missing; the rest say once, few, many or name a class of expanded clone.

TRBJ1-3 | NA | TRBV5-6 | NA | TGTGCCAGCAGAGACAGCAGAAACACCATATATTTT | CASRDSRNTIYF
TRBJ1-5 | NA | TRBV5-6 | NA | TGTGCCAGCAGCTCCTATGGCGGCAGGGACAATCAGCCCCAGCATTTT | CASSSYGGRDNQPQHF
TRBJ2-5 | NA | TRBV18 | NA | TGTGCCAGCTCACCACAGACCCAAGAGACCCAGTACTTC | CASSPQTQETQYF
TRBJ1-1 | NA | TRBV30 | few | TGTGCCTGGAACGGGGGCGATGGCACTGAAGCTTTCTTT | CAWNGGDGTEAFF
TRBJ1-1 | NA | TRBV12-3/TRBV12-4 | NA | TGTGCCAGCAGTTTTAATAGGAACACTGAAGCTTTCTTT | CASSFNRNTEAFF
TRBJ2-4 | NA | TRBV7-2 | NA | TGTGCCAGCAGCTTATTCAGAACCCTGGGGGGAGCCAAAAACATTCAGTACTTC | CASSLFRTLGGAKNIQYF
TRBJ2-1 | TRBD2 | TRBV29-1 | NA | TGCAGTGGCGGGGGAAACAATGAGCAGTTCTTC | CSGGGNNEQFF
TRBJ2-1 | NA | TRBV7-9 | NA | TGTGCCAGCAGTTCTCGGAGTGTTTACAATGAGCAGTTCTTC | CASSSRSVYNEQFF
TRBJ1-2 | NA | TRBV28 | NA | TGTGCCAGCAGTTCCTCCGTTAACTATGGCTACACCTTC | CASSSSVNYGYTF
TRBJ2-1 | TRBD2 | TRBV9 | NA | TGTGCCAGCAGCGTAGCAGGAGCGGGAGGCTACAATGAGCAGTTCTTC | CASSVAGAGGYNEQFF